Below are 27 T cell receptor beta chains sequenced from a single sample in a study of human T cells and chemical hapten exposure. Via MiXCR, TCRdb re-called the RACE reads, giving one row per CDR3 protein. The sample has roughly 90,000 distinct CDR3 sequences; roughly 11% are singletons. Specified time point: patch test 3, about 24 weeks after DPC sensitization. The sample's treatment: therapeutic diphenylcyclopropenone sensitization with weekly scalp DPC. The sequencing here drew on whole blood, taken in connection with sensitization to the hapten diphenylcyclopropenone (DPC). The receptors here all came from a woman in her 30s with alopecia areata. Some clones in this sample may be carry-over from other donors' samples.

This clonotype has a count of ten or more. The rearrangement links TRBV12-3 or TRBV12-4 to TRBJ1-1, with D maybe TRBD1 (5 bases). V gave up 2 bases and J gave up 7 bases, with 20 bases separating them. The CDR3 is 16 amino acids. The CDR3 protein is CASSLYPQGAHIEAFF. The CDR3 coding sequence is TGTGCCAGCAGTTTATACCCGCAGGGAGCCCATATTGAAGCTTTCTTT.

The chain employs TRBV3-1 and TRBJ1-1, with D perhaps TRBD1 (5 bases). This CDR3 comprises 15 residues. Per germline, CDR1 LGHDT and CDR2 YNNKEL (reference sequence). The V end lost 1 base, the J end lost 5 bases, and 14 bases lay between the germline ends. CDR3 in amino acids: CASSQVLAGQTEAFF. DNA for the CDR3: TGTGCCAGCAGCCAAGTTCTAGCGGGGCAAACTGAAGCTTTCTTT.

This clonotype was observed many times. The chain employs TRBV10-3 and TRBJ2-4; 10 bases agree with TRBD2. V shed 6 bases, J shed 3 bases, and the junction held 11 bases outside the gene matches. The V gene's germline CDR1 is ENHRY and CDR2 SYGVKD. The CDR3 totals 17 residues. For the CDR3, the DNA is TGTGCCATCAGCCAGCGGGGGGGCCGGGATGTCAAAAACATTCAGTACTTC. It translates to CAISQRGGRDVKNIQYF.

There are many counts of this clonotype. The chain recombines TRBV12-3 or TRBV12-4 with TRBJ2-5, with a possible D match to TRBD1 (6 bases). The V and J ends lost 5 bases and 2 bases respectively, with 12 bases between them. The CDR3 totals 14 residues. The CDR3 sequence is CASSLGGQQETQYF. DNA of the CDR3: TGTGCCAGCAGTCTAGGGGGACAACAAGAGACCCAGTACTTC.

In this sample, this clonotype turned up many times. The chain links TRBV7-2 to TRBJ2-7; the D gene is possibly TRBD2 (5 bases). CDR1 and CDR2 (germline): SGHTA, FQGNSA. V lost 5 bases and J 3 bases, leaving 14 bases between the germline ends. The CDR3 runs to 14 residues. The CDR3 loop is CASSGRSGNYEQYF. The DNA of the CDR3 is TGTGCCAGCAGCGGCCGGTCGGGAAACTACGAGCAGTACTTC.

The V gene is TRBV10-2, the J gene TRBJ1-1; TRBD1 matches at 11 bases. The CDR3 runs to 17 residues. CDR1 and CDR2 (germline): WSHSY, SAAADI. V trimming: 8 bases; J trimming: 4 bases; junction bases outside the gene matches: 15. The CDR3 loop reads CASRATDRGRKTTEAFF. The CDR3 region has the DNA TGCGCCAGCCGAGCCACGGACAGGGGGCGCAAGACCACTGAAGCTTTCTTT.

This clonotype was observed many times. The CDR3 loop reads CASSLGTVKETQYF. For the CDR3, the DNA is TGCGCCAGCAGCTTGGGAACAGTCAAAGAGACCCAGTACTTC. The rearrangement links TRBV5-1 to TRBJ2-5; D is unresolved. Germline CDR1 SGHRS, CDR2 YFSETQ. The CDR3 is 14 residues long. Trimming took 0 bases from V and 3 from J, leaving 9 bases between them.

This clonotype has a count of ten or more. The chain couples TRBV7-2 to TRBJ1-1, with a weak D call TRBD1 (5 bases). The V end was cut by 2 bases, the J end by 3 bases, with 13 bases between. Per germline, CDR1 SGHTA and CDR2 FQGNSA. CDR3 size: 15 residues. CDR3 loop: CASSLWQGSYTEAFF. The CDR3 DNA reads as TGTGCCAGCAGCTTATGGCAGGGATCGTACACTGAAGCTTTCTTT.

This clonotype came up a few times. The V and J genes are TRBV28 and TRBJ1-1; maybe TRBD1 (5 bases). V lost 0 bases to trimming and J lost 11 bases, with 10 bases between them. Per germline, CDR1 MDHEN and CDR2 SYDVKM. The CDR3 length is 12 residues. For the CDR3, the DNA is TGTGCCAGCAGTTTATGGCAGGGATGGGCTTTCTTT. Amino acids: CASSLWQGWAFF.

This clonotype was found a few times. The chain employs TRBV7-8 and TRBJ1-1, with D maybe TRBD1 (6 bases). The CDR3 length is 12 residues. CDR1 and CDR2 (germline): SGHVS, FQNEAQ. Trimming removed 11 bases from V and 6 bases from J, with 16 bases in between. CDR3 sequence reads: CAAYGAGAEAFF. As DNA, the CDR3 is TGTGCCGCCTACGGGGCAGGGGCTGAAGCTTTCTTT.

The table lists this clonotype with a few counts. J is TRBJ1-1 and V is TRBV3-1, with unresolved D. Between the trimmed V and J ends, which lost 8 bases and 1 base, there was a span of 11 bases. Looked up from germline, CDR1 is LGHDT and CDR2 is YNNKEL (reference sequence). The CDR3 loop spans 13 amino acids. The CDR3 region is CASAGFPNTEAFF. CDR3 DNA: TGTGCCAGCGCGGGGTTTCCGAACACTGAAGCTTTCTTT.

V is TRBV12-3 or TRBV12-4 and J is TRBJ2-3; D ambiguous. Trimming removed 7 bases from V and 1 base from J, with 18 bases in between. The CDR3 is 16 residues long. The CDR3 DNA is TGTGCCAGCACCAGTCAAGCAGCAGGTGGCACAGATACGCAGTATTTT. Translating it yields CASTSQAAGGTDTQYF.

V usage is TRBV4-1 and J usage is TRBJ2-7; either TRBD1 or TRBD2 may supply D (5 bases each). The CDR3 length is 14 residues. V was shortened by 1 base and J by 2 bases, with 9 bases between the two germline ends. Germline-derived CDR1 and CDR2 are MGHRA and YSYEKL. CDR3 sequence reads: CASSQGDGPYEQYV. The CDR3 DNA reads TGCGCCAGCAGCCAAGGGGACGGTCCCTACGAGCAGTACGTC.

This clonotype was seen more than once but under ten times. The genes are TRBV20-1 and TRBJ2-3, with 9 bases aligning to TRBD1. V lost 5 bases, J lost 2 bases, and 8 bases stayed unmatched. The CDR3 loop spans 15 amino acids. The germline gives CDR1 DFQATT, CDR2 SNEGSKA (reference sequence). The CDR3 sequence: CSAVTGGAATDTQYF. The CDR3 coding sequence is TGCAGTGCTGTTACAGGGGGCGCGGCCACAGATACGCAGTATTTT.

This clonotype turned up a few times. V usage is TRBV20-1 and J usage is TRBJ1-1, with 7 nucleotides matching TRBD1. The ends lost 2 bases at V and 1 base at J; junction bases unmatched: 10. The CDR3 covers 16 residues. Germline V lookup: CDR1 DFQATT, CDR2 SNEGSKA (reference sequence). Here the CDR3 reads CSARSPVRQGNTEAFF. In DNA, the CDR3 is TGCAGTGCTAGATCCCCTGTGAGACAGGGGAACACTGAAGCTTTCTTT.

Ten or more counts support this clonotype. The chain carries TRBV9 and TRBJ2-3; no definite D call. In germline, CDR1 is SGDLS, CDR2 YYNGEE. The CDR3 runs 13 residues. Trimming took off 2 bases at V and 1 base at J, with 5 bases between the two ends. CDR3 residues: CASSVGGTDTQYF. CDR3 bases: TGTGCCAGCAGCGTTGGGGGCACAGATACGCAGTATTTT.

The CDR3 here is CASSPLGGVTNTGELFF. The CDR3 DNA is TGTGCCAGCAGCCCCCTTGGGGGGGTGACGAACACCGGGGAGCTGTTTTTT. V and J are TRBV7-9 and TRBJ2-2; TRBD2 matches 7 bases. Unmatched junction bases numbered 9, after V lost 5 bases and J lost 0 bases. CDR3 length: 17 residues. Germline lookup yields CDR1 SEHNR and CDR2 FQNEAQ (reference sequence).

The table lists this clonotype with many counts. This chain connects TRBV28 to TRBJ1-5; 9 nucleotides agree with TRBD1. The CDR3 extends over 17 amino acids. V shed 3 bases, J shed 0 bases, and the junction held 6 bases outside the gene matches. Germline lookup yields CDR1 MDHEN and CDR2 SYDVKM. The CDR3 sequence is CASSLGQGVFSNQPQHF. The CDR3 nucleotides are TGTGCCAGCAGTTTGGGACAGGGTGTATTTAGCAATCAGCCCCAGCATTTT.

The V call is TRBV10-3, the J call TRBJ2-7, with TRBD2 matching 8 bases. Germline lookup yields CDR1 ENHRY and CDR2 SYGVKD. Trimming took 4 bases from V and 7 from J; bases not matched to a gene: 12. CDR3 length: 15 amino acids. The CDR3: CAISGISGTFREQYF. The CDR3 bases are TGTGCCATCAGTGGAATTAGCGGGACCTTTAGGGAGCAGTACTTC.

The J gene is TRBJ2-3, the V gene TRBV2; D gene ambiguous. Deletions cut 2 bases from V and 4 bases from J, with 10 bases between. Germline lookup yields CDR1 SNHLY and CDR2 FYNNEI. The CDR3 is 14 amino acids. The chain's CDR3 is CASSELVGSDTQYF. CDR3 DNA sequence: TGTGCCAGCAGTGAATTAGTGGGGTCAGATACGCAGTATTTT.

The CDR3 is CAISESGGLTEAFF. CDR3 nucleotides: TGTGCCATCTCGGAGTCGGGAGGGTTAACTGAAGCTTTCTTT. The chain is built from TRBV10-3 and TRBJ1-1; no firm D call. The V and J ends lost 8 bases and 5 bases respectively, with 18 bases between them. The CDR3 runs 14 residues. Per germline, CDR1 ENHRY and CDR2 SYGVKD.

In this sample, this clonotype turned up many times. The chain's CDR3 is CASSSLGRSTEAFF. The CDR3 DNA follows: TGTGCCAGCAGTTCCCTCGGACGGTCCACTGAAGCTTTCTTT. This sequence joins TRBV28 and TRBJ1-1; D is uncertain. The CDR3 totals 14 residues. Germline CDR1 and CDR2: MDHEN and SYDVKM. V lost 4 bases and J lost 4, with 13 bases in between.

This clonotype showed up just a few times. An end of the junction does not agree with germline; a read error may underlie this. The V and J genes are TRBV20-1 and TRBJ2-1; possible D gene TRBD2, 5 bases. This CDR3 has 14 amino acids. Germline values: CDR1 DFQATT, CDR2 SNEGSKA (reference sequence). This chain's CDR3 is CSASRTAGSNEQFF. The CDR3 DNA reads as TGCAGCGCTAGCAGGACTGCCGGCTCCAATGAGCAGTTCTTC.

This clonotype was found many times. The CDR3 loop is CASSSYVNNEQFF. The CDR3 nucleotides are TGTGCCAGCAGTTCCTACGTCAACAATGAGCAGTTCTTC. This rearrangement joins TRBV12-3 or TRBV12-4 to TRBJ2-1; no clear D gene. Between the trimmed V and J ends, which lost 4 bases and 5 bases, there was a span of 9 bases. This CDR3 is built from 13 residues.

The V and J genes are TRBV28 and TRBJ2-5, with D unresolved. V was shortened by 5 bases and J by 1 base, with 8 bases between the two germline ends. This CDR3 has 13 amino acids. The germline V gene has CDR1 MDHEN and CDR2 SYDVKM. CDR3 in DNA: TGTGCCAGCAGTAACACGATCCAAGAGACCCAGTACTTC. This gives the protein CASSNTIQETQYF.

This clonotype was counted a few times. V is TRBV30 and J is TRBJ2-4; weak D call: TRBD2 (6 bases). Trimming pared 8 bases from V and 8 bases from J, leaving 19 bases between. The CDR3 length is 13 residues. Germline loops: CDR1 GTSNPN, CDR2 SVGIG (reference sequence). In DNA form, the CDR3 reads TGTGCCCGGGCCCGGGACTCGGGGGACATTCAGTACTTC. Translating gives CARARDSGDIQYF.

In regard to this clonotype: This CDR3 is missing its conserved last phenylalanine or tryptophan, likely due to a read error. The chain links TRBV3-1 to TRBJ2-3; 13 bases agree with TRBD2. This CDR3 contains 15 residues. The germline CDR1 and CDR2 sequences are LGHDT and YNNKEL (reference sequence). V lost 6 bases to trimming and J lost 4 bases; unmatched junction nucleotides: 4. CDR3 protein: CASSRGLAGPDTQYI. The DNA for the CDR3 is TGTGCCAGCAGTCGGGGACTAGCGGGACCAGATACGCAGTATATT.